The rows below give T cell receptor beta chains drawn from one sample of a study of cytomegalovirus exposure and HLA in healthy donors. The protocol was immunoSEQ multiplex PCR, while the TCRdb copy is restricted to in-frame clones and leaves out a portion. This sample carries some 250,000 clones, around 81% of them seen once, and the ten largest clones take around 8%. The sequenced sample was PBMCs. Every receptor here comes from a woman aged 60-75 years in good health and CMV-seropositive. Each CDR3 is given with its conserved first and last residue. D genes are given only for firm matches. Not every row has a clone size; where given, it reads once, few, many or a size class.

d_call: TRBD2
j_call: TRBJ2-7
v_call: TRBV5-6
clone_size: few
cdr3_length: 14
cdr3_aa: CASSRLAGVEEQYF
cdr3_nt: TGTGCCAGCAGCAGACTAGCGGGAGTTGAAGAGCAGTACTTC

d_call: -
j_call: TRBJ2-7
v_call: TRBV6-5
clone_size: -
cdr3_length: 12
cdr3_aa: CASRTNSYEQYF
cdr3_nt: TGTGCCAGCAGGACTAACTCCTACGAGCAGTACTTC

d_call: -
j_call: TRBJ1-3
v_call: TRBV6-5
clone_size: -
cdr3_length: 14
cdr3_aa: CASSLRTSGNTIYF
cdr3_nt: TGTGCCAGCAGTCTCCGGACTTCTGGAAACACCATATATTTT

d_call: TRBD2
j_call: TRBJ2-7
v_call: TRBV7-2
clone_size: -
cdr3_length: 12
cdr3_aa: CASQGWGGEQYF
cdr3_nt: TGTGCCAGCCAAGGTTGGGGGGGGGAGCAGTACTTC

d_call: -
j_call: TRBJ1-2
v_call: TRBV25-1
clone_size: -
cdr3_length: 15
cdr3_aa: CASSERWLGTYGYTF
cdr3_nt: TGTGCCAGCAGTGAAAGGTGGCTAGGAACCTATGGCTACACCTTC

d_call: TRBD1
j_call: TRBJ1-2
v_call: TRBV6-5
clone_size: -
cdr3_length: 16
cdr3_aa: CASSYSETGGLGGYTF
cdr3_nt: TGTGCCAGCAGTTACTCGGAGACAGGGGGTCTAGGGGGCTACACCTTC

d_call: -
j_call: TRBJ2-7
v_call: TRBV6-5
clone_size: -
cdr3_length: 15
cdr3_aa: CASSYSGSSSHEQYF
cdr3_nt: TGTGCCAGCAGTTACTCCGGATCTAGCTCTCACGAGCAGTACTTC

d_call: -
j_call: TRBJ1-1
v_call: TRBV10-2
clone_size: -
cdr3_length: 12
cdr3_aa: CASSEGGSEAFF
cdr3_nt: TGCGCCAGCAGTGAGGGTGGCAGTGAAGCTTTCTTT

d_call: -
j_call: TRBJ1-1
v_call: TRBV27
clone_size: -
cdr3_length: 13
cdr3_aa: CASSAAGGTEAFF
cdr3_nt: TGTGCCAGCAGTGCCGCCGGGGGTACTGAAGCTTTCTTT

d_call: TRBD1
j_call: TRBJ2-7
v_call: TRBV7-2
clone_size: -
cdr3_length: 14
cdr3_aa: CASSLQGVLGEQYF
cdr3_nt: TGTGCCAGCAGCCTTCAGGGGGTGTTGGGCGAGCAGTACTTC

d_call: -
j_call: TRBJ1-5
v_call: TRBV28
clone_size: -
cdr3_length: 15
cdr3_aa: CASSLRGRGNQPQHF
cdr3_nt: TGTGCCAGCAGCCTAAGGGGCCGCGGCAATCAGCCCCAGCATTTT

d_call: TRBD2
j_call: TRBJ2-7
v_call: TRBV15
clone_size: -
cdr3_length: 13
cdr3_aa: CATSISGSYEQYF
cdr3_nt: TGTGCCACCAGCATTAGCGGGTCCTACGAGCAGTACTTC

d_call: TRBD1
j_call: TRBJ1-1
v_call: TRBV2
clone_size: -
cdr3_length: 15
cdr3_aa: CASTLAGTGVAEAFF
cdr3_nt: TGTGCCAGCACCCTGGCAGGGACAGGGGTTGCTGAAGCTTTCTTT

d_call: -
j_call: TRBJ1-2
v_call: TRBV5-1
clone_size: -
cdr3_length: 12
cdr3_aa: CASSPGFYGYTF
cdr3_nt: TGCGCCAGCAGCCCAGGGTTTTATGGCTACACCTTC

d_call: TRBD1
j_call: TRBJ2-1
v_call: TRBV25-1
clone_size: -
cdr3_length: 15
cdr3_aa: CASSPSDRGYNEQFF
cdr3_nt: TGTGCCAGCAGTCCCTCGGACAGGGGATACAATGAGCAGTTCTTC

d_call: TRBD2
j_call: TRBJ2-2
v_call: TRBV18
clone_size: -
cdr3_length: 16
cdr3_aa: CASSLTSERNTGELFF
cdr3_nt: TGTGCCAGCTCTCTAACTAGCGAGAGGAACACCGGGGAGCTGTTTTTT

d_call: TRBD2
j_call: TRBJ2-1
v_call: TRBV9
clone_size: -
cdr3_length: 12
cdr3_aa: CASSGGGNEQFF
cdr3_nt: TGTGCCAGCAGCGGGGGGGGGAATGAGCAGTTCTTC

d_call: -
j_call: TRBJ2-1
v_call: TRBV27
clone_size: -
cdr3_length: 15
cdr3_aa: CASTPTGWAYNEQFF
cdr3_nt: TGTGCCAGCACTCCCACAGGGTGGGCCTACAATGAGCAGTTCTTC